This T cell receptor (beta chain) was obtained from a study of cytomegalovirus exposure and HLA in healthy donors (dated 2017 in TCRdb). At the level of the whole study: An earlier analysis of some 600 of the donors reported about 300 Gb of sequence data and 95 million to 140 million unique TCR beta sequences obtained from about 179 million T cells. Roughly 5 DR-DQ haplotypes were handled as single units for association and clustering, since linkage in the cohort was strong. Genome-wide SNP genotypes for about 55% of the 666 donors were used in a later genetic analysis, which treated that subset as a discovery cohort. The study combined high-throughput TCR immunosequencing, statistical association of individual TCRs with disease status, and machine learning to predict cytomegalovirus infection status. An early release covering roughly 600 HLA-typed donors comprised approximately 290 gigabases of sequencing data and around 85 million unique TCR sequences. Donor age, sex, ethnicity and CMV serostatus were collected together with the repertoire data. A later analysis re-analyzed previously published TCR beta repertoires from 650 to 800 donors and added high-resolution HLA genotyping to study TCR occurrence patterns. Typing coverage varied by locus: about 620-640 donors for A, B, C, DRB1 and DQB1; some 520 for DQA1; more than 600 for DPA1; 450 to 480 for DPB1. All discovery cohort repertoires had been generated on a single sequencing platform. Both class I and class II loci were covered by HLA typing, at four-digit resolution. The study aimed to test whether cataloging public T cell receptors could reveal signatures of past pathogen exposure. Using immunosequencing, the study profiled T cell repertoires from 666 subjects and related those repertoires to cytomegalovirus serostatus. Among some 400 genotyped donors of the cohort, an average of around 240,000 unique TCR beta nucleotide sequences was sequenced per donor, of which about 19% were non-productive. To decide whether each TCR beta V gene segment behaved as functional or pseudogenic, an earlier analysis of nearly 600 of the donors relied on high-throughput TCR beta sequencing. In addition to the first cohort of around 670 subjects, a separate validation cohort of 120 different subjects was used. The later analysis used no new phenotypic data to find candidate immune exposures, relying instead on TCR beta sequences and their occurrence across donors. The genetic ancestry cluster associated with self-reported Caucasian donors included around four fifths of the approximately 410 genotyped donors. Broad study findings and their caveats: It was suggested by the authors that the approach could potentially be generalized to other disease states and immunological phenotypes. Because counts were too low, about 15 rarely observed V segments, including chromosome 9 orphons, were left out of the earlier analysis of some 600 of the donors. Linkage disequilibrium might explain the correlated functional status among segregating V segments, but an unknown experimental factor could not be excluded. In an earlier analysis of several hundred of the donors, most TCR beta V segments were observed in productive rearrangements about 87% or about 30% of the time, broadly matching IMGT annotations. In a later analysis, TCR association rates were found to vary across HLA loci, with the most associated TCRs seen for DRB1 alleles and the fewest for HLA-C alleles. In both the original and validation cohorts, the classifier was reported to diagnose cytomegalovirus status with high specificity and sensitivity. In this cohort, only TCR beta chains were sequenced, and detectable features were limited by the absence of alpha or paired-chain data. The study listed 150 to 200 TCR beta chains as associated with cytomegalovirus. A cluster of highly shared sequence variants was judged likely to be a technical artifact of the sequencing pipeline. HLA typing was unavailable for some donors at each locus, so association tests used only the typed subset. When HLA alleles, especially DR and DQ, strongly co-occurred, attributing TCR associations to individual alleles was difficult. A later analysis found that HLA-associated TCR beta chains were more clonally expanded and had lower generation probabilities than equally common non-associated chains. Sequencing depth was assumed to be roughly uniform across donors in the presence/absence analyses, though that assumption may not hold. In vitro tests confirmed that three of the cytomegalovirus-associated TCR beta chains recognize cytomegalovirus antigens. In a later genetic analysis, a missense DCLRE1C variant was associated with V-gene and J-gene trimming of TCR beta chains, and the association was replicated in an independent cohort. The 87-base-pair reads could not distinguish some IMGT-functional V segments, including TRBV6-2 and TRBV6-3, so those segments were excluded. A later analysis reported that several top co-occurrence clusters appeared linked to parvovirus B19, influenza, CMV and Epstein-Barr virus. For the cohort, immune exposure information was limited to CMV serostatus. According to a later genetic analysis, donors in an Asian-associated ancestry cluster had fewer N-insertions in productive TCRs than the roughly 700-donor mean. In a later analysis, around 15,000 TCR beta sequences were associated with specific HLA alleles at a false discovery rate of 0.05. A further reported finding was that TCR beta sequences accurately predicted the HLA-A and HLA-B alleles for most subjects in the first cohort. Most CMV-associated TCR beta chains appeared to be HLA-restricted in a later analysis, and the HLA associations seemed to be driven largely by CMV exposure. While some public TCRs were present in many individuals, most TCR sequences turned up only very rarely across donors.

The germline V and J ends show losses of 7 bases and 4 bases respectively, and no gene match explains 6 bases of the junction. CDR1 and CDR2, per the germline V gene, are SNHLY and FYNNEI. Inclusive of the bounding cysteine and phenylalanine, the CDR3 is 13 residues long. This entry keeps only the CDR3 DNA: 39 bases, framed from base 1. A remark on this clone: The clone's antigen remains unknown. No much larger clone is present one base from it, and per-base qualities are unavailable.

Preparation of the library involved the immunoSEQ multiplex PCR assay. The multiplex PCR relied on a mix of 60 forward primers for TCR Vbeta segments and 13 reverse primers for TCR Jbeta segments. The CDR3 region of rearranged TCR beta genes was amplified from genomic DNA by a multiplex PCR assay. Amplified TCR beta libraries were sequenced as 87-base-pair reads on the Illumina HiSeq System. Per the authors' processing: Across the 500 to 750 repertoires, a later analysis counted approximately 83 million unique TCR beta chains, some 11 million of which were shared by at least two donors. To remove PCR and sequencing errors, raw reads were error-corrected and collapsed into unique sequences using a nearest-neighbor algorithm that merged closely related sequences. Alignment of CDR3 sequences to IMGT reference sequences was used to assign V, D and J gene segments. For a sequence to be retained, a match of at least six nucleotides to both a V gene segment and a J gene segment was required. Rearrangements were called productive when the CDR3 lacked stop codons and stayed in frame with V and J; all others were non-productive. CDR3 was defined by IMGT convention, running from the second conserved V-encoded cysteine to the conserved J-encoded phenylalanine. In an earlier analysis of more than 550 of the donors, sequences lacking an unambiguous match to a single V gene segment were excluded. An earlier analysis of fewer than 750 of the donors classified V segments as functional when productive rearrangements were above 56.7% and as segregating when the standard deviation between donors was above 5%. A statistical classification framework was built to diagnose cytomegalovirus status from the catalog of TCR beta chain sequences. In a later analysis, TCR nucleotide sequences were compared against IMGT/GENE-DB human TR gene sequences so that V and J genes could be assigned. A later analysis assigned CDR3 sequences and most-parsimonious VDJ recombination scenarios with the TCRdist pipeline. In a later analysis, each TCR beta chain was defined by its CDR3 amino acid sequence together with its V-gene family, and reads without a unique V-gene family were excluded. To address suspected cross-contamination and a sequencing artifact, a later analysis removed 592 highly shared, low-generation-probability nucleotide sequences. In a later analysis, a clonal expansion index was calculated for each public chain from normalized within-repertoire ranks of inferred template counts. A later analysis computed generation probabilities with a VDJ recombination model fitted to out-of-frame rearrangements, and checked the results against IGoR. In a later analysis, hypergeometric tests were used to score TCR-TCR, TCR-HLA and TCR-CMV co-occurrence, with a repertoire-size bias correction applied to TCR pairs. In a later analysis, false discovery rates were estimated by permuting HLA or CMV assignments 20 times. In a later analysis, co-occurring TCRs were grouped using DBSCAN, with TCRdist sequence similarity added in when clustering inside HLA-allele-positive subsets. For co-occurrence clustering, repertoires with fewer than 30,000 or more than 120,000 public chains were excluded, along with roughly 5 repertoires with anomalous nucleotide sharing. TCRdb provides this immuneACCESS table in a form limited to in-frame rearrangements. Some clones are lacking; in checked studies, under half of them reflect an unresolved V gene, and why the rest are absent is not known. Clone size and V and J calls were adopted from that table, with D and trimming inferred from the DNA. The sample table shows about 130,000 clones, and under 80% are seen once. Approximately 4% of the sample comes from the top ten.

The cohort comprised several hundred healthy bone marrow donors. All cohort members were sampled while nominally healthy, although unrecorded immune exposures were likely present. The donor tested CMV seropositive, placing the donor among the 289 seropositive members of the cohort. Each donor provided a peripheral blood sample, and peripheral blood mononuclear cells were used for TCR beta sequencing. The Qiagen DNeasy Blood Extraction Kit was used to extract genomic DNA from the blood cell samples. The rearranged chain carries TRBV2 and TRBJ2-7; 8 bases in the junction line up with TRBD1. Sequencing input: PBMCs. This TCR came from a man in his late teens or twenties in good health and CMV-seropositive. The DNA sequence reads TGTGCCAGCAAGAAACAGGGGGTATACGAGCAGTACTTC. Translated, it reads CASKKQGVYEQYF.